This TCR beta chain was captured by sequencing in a study of regulatory T cells in long-lasting Graves disease. Study context: With positive TSH receptor antibodies and over 5 years of antithyroid drugs, Graves' disease was considered persistent.

Library construction for TCR beta used iRepertoire HTBI primers and Arm-PCR of CDR3 regions. Study processing details: Overall, samples carried around 60 TRBV and about 15 TRBJ segments. TCRdb recomputed calls from the multiplex PCR reads with MiXCR, one row per CDR3 protein. For this entry, the V and J calls and clone size follow TCRdb and not the study's own pipeline. The data show 400,000 or so distinct CDR3 sequences, with around 24% seen just once and roughly 28% held by the top ten. Study results and limitations: Researchers reported studying only peripheral blood, not thyroid tissue.

Worth noting for this clonotype: Its antigen is currently unknown.

As to time point: persistent/refractory GD, antithyroid drugs over 5 years with positive TRAb. RNA extracted from PBMCs served as the sequencing template. It was by American Thyroid Association guidelines that Graves' disease was diagnosed. The V gene lost 2 bases and the J gene lost 6 bases, with 17 bases spanning the gap. The CDR3 sequence is 15 residues long. Germline V CDR1 and CDR2: SGHVS, FQNEAQ. Here the sequenced sample was peripheral blood mononuclear cells (PBMCs), taken when the disease was refractory, from a patient treated with antithyroid drugs. The receptor was derived from a female donor with Graves disease. This sequence joins TRBV7-8 and TRBJ2-7; TRBD1 is a possible D gene (5 bases). In nucleotides, the CDR3 is TGTGCCAGCAGCTTATTAAGCCAGGGAACCTGCGAGCAGTACTTC. Translation: CASSLLSQGTCEQYF.